Listed here are 13 T cell receptor beta chains from one sample, sequenced in a study of Ad26.COV2.S vaccination and SARS-CoV-2 variants. Data came from immunoSEQ multiplex PCR; TCRdb stores just in-frame clones and leaves some out. Of around 270,000 clones in the sample, approximately 88% are singletons; the top ten hold less than 3.5%. Treatment reported: roughly 18 received Ad26.COV2.S at low or high dose, single or two shots; 5 received placebo; per-sample allocation not given. Samples came from day 63 after the first vaccine or placebo injection. Sequencing used peripheral blood, obtained in a trial of Ad26.COV2.S vaccine versus placebo. All receptors come from a person aged 18-65 years who received the Ad26.COV2.S COVID-19 vaccine or a placebo.

This clone has just one count. The V and J genes are TRBV15 and TRBJ1-1; 9 bases are shared with TRBD1. Trimming cost V 3 bases and J 11 bases; bases outside gene matches: 16. The germline CDR1 and CDR2 sequences are LNHNV and YYDKDF (reference sequence). This CDR3 spans 16 amino acids. CDR3 nucleotide sequence: TGTGCCACCAGCAGGATCGGGACGACAGGGGGATCTAAGGCTTTCTTT. Its protein is CATSRIGTTGGSKAFF.

The rearrangement uses TRBV5-1 and TRBJ2-1; 10 bases are a match to TRBD2. After removal of 4 bases from V and 6 bases from J, the junction contained 7 bases not matched to a gene. The CDR3 spans 15 residues. From germline, CDR1 is SGHRS and CDR2 YFSETQ. The CDR3 DNA is TGCGCCAGCAGCCCTACTAGCGGGGCCTTCAATGAGCAGTTCTTC. Translation: CASSPTSGAFNEQFF.

This clone is a singleton in its sample. This chain uses TRBV5-1 with TRBJ2-5; 8 positions agree with TRBD2. There are 16 residues in the CDR3. The ends lost 5 bases at V and 8 bases at J; junction bases unmatched: 17. Germline V gene sequence: CDR1 SGHRS, CDR2 YFSETQ. CDR3: CASSGRGVAGLETQYF. The CDR3 region has the DNA TGCGCCAGCAGTGGACGGGGGGTAGCGGGGTTAGAAACCCAGTACTTC.

The chain joins TRBV12-3 or TRBV12-4 to TRBJ2-1, with D perhaps matching TRBD1 or TRBD2 (6 bases each). CDR3 length: 13 residues. With 0 bases removed from V and 9 bases from J, the gap between germline ends came to 9 bases. The CDR3 nucleotides read TGTGCCAGCAGTTTAGCGGGGGGCGGTGAGCAGTTCTTC. Its translation: CASSLAGGGEQFF.

The chain uses TRBV5-6 and TRBJ1-2, with 9 bases that match TRBD1. Germline-derived CDR1 and CDR2 are SGHDT and YYEEEE. There are 15 residues in the CDR3. Trimming took 4 bases from V and 1 from J; bases not matched to a gene: 5. The CDR3 spells CASSIDRGVNYGYTF. Written as DNA, the CDR3 is TGTGCCAGCAGCATAGACAGGGGGGTTAACTATGGCTACACCTTC.

The chain links TRBV6-2 or TRBV6-3 to TRBJ1-1; D is undetermined. The germline gives CDR1 MNHEY, CDR2 SVGEGT. The CDR3 consists of 14 residues. With 3 bases removed from V and 0 bases from J, the gap between germline ends came to 8 bases. The CDR3 spells CASSYLGLNTEAFF. The CDR3 DNA reads as TGTGCCAGCAGTTATCTCGGATTGAACACTGAAGCTTTCTTT.

The V call is TRBV19, the J call TRBJ2-2; 8 bases match TRBD1. The CDR3 runs to 14 residues. Germline CDR1 is LNHDA and CDR2 is SQIVND (reference sequence). Trimming at V came to 4 bases and at J to 7 bases, leaving 5 bases not matched to a gene. The CDR3 DNA follows: TGTGCCAGTAGTACACAGGGGGGAGGCGGGGAGCTGTTTTTT. It translates to CASSTQGGGGELFF.

J is TRBJ1-5 and V is TRBV6-6; D unclear. The CDR3 loop spans 12 amino acids. V lost 6 bases and J lost 7, with 10 bases in between. Germline CDR1 is MNHNY and CDR2 is SVGAGI (reference sequence). The CDR3: CASSPGSQPQHF. In DNA, the CDR3 is TGTGCCAGCAGCCCGGGTAGCCAGCCCCAGCATTTT.

The V gene is TRBV6-2 or TRBV6-3, the J gene TRBJ1-5; possible D gene TRBD1, 5 bases. The V gene's germline CDR1 is MNHEY and CDR2 SVGEGT. The CDR3 is 14 amino acids. Trimming left V 2 bases short and J 6 bases short, with 11 bases between. The chain's CDR3 is CASSYGGVGQPQHF. In DNA, the CDR3 is TGTGCCAGCAGTTACGGAGGGGTCGGTCAGCCCCAGCATTTT.

The gene calls are TRBV9 and TRBJ1-4; tentatively, D is TRBD1 (5 bases). Germline V lookup: CDR1 SGDLS, CDR2 YYNGEE. The CDR3 consists of 15 residues. The germline V and J ends were trimmed by 3 bases and 8 bases, with 17 bases remaining between them. Written as DNA, the CDR3 is TGTGCCAGCAGCGGGGGGACCCTGGAGCGGGAAAAACTGTTTTTT. The encoded protein is CASSGGTLEREKLFF. The variable domain in full, completed from reference TRBV9 and TRBJ1-4, reads DSGVTQTPKHLITATGQRVTLRCSPRSGDLSVYWYQQSLDQGLQFLIQYYNGEERAKGNILERFSAQQFPDLHSELNLSSLELGDSALYFCASSGGTLEREKLFFGSGTQLSVL.

The rearrangement joins TRBV5-1 to TRBJ1-4, with D perhaps matching TRBD1 (6 bases). The CDR3 contains 15 residues. V was clipped by 0 bases and J by 3 bases, with 9 bases between them. From germline, CDR1 is SGHRS and CDR2 YFSETQ. Written as DNA, the CDR3 is TGCGCCAGCAGCTTGGGGACAGTGTCTAATGAAAAACTGTTTTTT. It translates to CASSLGTVSNEKLFF.

This clone appeared once. J is TRBJ1-1 and V is TRBV12-3 or TRBV12-4; possible D gene TRBD1, 6 bases. The CDR3 has 12 residues. V shed 8 bases and J shed 8 bases, with 15 bases lying between them. The CDR3 DNA reads as TGTGCCAGCCTAATTATGGACAGCGAAGCTTTCTTT. Amino acids: CASLIMDSEAFF.

The chain links TRBV7-9 to TRBJ2-2, with D possibly matching TRBD1 (6 bases). This CDR3 is built from 16 residues. Germline assignment: CDR1 SEHNR and CDR2 FQNEAQ (reference sequence). The V gene lost 5 bases and the J gene lost 0 bases, with 13 bases spanning the gap. This CDR3 reads CASSGTDSANTGELFF. The CDR3 coding sequence is TGTGCCAGCAGCGGAACGGACAGTGCGAACACCGGGGAGCTGTTTTTT. Full variable domain (outside the CDR3, taken from reference TRBV7-9 and TRBJ2-2): DTGVSQNPRHKITKRGQNVTFRCDPISEHNRLYWYRQTLGQGPEFLTYFQNEAQLEKSRLLSDRFSAERPKGSFSTLEIQRTEQGDSAMYLCASSGTDSANTGELFFGEGSRLTVL.